This entry features one T cell receptor (beta chain) sequence. The data belong to a study of blood T cell repertoires in COVID-19. CDR3 length equals 11 residues. V lost 3 bases and J 2 bases, leaving 2 bases between the germline ends. Germline CDR1 reads SGHRS; CDR2 reads YFSETQ. Only in-frame clones appear in the TCRdb table, and some are missing; sequencing was by immunoSEQ multiplex PCR. The sample shows 100,000 to 150,000 clones, around 88% of them seen only once. The specimen sequenced was peripheral blood. The chain uses TRBV5-1 and TRBJ1-1; D uncertain. This receptor was identified in a man over 45 with acute or convalescent COVID-19. The CDR3 bases are TGCGCCAGCAGCTCAAACACTGAAGCTTTCTTT. This translates into CASSSNTEAFF.